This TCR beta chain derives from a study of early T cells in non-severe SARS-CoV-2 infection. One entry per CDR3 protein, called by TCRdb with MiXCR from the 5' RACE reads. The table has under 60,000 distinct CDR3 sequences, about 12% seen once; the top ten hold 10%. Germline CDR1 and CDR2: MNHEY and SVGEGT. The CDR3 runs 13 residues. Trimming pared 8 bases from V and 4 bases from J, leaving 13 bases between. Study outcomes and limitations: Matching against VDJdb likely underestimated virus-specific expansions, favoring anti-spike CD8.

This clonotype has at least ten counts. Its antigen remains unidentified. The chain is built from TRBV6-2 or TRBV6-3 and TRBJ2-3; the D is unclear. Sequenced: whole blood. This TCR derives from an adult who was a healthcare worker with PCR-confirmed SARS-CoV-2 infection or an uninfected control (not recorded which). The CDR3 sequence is CASALPGPDTQYF. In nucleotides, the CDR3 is TGTGCCAGCGCTCTCCCGGGCCCAGATACGCAGTATTTT.